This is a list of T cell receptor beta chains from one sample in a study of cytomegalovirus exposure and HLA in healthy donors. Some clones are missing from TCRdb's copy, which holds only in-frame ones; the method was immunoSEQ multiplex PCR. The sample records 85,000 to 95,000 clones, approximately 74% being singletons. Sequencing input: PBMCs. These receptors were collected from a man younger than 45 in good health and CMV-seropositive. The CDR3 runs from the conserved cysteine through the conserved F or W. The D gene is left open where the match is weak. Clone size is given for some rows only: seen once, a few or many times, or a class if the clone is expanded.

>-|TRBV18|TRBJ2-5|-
TGTGCCAGCTCACCTGGAGGGGTCGAGACCCAGTACTTC
CASSPGGVETQYF
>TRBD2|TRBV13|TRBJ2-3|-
TGTGCCAGCAGCTGGTCGACTAGCCTTTTGCCCACAGATACGCAGTATTTT
CASSWSTSLLPTDTQYF
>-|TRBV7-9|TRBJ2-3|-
TGTGCCAGCAGCCCCGGACGGGGGATAGAAGATACGCAGTATTTT
CASSPGRGIEDTQYF
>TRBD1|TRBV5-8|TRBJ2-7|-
TGTGCCAGCAGCACCCGGACAGGGGGTAACGAGCAGTACTTC
CASSTRTGGNEQYF
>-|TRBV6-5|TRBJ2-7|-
TGTGCCAGCAGTAGGACCCCAAGGGACACCTACGAGCAGTACTTC
CASSRTPRDTYEQYF
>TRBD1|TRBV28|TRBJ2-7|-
TGTGCCAGCAGTTCCGGACAGGGGGTCTACGAGCAGTACTTC
CASSSGQGVYEQYF
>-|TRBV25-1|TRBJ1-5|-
TGTGCCAGCAGTGAACGATCGGGACAACAGCCCCAGAATTTT
CASSERSGQQPQNF
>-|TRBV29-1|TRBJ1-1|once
TGCAGCGTCCCCCGGGGGGGAAACACTGAAGCTTTCTTT
CSVPRGGNTEAFF
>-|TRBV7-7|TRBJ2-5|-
TGTGCTAGCAGCCTATCCGGAGGGGAAGAGACCCAGTACTTC
CASSLSGGEETQYF
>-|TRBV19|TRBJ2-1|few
TGTGCCAGTAGTAGGGGTGGGGCCCTCTCCTACAATGAGCAGTTCTTC
CASSRGGALSYNEQFF
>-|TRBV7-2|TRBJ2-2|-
TGTGCCAGCAGCTTTTCAGCGGTCGGATTGGGCGCCGGGGAGCTGTTTTTT
CASSFSAVGLGAGELFF
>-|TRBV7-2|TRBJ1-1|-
TGTGCCAGCAGCTTTTCCGGGAGGGACACTGAAGCTTTCTTT
CASSFSGRDTEAFF
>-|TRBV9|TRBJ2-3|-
TGTGCCAGCACTTTAGGGGTGATAGCTAGCACAGATACGCAGTATTTT
CASTLGVIASTDTQYF
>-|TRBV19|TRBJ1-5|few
TGTGCCAGTAGTATAGGGCTGCCCAATCAGCCCCAGCATTTT
CASSIGLPNQPQHF
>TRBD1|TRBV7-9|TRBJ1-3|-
TGTGCCAGCAGCTTGGTAACAGGGGGCCCTGGAAACACCATATATTTT
CASSLVTGGPGNTIYF
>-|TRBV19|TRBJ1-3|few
TGTGCCAGTAGGACAGGAAACACCATATATTTT
CASRTGNTIYF
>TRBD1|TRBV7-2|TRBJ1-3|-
TGTGCCAGCAGCCCGGACAGGGGAAAGAACACCATATATTTT
CASSPDRGKNTIYF
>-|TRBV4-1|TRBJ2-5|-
TGCGCCAGCAGCCAAGTTCTTGGTCGGGGAGAGACCCAGTACTTC
CASSQVLGRGETQYF
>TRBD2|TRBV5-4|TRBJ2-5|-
TGTGCCAGCAGCTTGGCGGGGGGGTACCAAGAGACCCAGTACTTC
CASSLAGGYQETQYF
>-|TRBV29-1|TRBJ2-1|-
TGCAGCGTTGAAGGGGGAGTGGATGTGAACGATGAGCAGTTCTTC
CSVEGGVDVNDEQFF
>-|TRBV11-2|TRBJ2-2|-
TGTGCCAGCAGCTTATATACAGACACCGGGGAGCTGTTTTTT
CASSLYTDTGELFF
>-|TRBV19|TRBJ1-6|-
TGTGCCACTTCCACAGGGTTCAATTCACCCCTCCACTTT
CATSTGFNSPLHF
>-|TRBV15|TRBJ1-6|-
TGTGCCACCAGCCCGGGTGGCGGATTAGGTTCACCCCTCCACTTT
CATSPGGGLGSPLHF
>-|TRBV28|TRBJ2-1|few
TGTGCCAGCAGTTTATTGGGACTCGGTTACAATGAGCAGTTCTTC
CASSLLGLGYNEQFF
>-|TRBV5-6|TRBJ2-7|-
TGTGCCAGCAGCTTGGGAGCCAGGGTGAGAGAGCAGTACTTC
CASSLGARVREQYF
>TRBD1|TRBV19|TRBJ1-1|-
TGTGCCAGTAGGAGGGACAGGGAAGTCACTGAAGCTTTCTTT
CASRRDREVTEAFF
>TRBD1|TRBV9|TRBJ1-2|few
TGTGCCAGCAGCGTAGTCGAGAACCACAGGGGCCAATCCTATGGCTACACCTTC
CASSVVENHRGQSYGYTF
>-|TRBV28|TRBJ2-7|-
TGTGCCAGCAGTTCGGACACCTACGAGCAGTACTTC
CASSSDTYEQYF
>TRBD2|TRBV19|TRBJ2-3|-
TGTGCCAGTAGTCCCGAGCGGGGGGAAGTGAGGACAGATACGCAGTATTTT
CASSPERGEVRTDTQYF
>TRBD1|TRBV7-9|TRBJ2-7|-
TGTGCCAGCAGCACGGGACAGGGCTACGAGCAGTACTTC
CASSTGQGYEQYF
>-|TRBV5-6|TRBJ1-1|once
TGTGCCAGCAGTCTGCCAGCGTCTGAATTGTTCTTT
CASSLPASELFF
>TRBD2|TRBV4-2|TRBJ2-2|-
TGTGCCAGCAGCCAAGGACTAGCGGGCGGGCAGGTGGAGCTGTTTTTT
CASSQGLAGGQVELFF
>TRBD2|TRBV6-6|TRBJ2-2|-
TGTGCCAGCAGTTACAGGCTAGCGGGGAACACCGGGGAGCTGTTTTTT
CASSYRLAGNTGELFF
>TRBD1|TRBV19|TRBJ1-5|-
TGTGCCAGTAGCGACAGGGTGGGCAATCAGCCCCAGCATTTT
CASSDRVGNQPQHF
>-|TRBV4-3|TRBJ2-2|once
TGCGCCAGCAGCCTTACTCTCAGCGGAGCCAACACCGGGGAGCTGTTTTTT
CASSLTLSGANTGELFF
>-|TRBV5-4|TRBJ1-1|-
TGTGCCAGCACCATTCCGGGCGGGGGAGGCACTGAAGCTTTCTTT
CASTIPGGGGTEAFF
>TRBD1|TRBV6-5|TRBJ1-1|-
TGTGCCAGCAGACAGACCGTCCAGGGGGCGGCTTTCTTT
CASRQTVQGAAFF
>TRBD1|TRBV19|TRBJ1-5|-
TGTGCCAGTAGTGGGACAGGTAGCAATCAGCCCCAGCATTTT
CASSGTGSNQPQHF
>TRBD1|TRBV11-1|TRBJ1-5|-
TGTGCCAGCAGCTTGACAGGGCTTAATCAGCCCCAGCATTTT
CASSLTGLNQPQHF
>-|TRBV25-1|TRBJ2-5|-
TGTGCCAGCAGACCGTCGAGCCCCAGCAGTGTTTCGGGGGCCCAGTACTTC
CASRPSSPSSVSGAQYF
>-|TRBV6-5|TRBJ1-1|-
TGTGCCAGCAGCCAAGGGGGGGGCACTGAAGCTTTCTTT
CASSQGGGTEAFF
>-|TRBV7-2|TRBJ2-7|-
TGTGCCAGCAGCTTAGATACAGGGACCTACGAGCAGTACTTC
CASSLDTGTYEQYF
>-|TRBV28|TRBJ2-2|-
TGTGCCAGCAGTTTATCGTACAGGATGTCCACCGGGGAGCTGTTTTTT
CASSLSYRMSTGELFF
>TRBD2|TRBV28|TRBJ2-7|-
TGTGCCAGCAGTTTTGGACTAGCGGTCTCCTACGAGCAGTACTTC
CASSFGLAVSYEQYF
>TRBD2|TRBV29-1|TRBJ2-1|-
TGCAGCGTTGACGTTATAGCGGGAGTGACGGATGAGCAGTTCTTC
CSVDVIAGVTDEQFF
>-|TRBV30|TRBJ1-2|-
TGTGCCTGGACTCTGGATCAAGAGGCCTACCCCTTC
CAWTLDQEAYPF
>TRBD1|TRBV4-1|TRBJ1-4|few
TGCGCCAGCAGCCAAGGGGACAGGGGGGAAAAACTGTTTTTT
CASSQGDRGEKLFF
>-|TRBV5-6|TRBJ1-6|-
TGTGCCAGCAGCTCAAATTCACCCCTCCACTTT
CASSSNSPLHF
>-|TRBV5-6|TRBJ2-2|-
TGTGCCAGCAGCTTGGGGGCACCCGGGGAGCTGTTTTTT
CASSLGAPGELFF
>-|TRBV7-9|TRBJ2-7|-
TGTGCCAGCAGCTGGGCAGGCGAATCCTACGAGCAGTACTTC
CASSWAGESYEQYF
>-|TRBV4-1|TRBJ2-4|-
TGCGCCAGCAGCCCCCCTGAGACCAAAAACATTCAGTACTTC
CASSPPETKNIQYF
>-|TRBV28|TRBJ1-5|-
TGTGCCAGCAGGAGAGGCTCTCAAGGGCCCCAGCATTTT
CASRRGSQGPQHF
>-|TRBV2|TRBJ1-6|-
TGTGCCAGCAGTACAGGGAATTCACCCCTCCACTTT
CASSTGNSPLHF
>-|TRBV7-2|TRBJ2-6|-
TGTGCCAGCAGCTTAAACGTGGGAGCTCCAGGGGCCAACGTCCTGACTTTC
CASSLNVGAPGANVLTF
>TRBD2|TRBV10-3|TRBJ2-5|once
TGTGCCATCAGTGAGACTAGCGGAGACCAAGAGACCCAGTACTTC
CAISETSGDQETQYF
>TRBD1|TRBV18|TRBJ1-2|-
TGTGCCAGCTCACCTGAAGCCCGGACAGGGGTTAGTTATGGCTACACCTTC
CASSPEARTGVSYGYTF
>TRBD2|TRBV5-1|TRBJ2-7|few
TGCGCCAGCACCCTTATAGCGGGGCCGTACGAGCAGTACTTC
CASTLIAGPYEQYF